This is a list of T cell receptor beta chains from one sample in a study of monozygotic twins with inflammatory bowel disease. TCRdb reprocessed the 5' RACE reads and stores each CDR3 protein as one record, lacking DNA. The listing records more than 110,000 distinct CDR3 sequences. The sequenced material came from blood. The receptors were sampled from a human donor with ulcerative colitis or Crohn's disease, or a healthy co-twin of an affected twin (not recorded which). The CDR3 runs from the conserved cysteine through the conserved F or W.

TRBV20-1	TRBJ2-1	CSARVSGQKGSEQFF
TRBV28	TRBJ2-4	CASRPTGEAKNIQYF
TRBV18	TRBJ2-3	CASSPLDRLGGTDTQYF
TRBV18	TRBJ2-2	CASSTKTPGLNTGELFF
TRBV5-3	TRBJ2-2	CARSLEGANTGELFF
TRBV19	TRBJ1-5	CASTTRDRSNQPQHF
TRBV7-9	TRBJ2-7	CASSSEGNEQYF
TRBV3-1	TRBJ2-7	CASSQGLAGDYEQYF
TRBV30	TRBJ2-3	CAWSGAGGLDTQYF
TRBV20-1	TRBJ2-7	CSASGRLDYYEQYF
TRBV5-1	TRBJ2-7	CASSPASVYEQYF
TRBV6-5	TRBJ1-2	CASSPDRAGGYTF
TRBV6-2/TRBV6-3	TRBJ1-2	CASRAGLGYTF
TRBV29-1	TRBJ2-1	CSVETSGSVSGSKQFF
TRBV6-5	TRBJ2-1	CASSYSGQGVHEQFF
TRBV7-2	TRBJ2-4	CASSSVGILAKNMQYF
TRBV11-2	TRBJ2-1	CASRGAGNEQFF